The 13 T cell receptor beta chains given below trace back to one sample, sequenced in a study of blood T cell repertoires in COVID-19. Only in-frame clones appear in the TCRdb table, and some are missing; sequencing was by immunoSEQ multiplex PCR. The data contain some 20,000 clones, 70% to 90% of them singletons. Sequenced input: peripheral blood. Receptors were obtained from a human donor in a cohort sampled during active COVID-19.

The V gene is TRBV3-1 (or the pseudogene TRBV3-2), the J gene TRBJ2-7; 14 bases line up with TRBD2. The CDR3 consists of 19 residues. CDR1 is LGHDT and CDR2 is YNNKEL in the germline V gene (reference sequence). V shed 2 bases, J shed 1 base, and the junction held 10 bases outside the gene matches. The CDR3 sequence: CASSQSLGLAGGHSYEQYF. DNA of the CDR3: TGTGCCAGCAGCCAATCTTTAGGACTAGCGGGAGGTCATTCCTACGAGCAGTACTTC.

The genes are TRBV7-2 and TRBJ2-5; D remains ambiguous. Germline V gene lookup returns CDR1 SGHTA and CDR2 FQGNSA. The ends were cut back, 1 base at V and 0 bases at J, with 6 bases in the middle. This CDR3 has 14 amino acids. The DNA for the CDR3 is TGTGCCAGCAGCTTAGAACTAAACCAAGAGACCCAGTACTTC. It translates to CASSLELNQETQYF.

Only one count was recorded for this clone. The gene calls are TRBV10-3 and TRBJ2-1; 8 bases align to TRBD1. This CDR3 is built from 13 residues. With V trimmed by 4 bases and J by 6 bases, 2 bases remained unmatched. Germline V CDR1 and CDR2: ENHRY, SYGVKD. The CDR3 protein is CAISGGQGNEQFF. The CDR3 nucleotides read TGTGCCATCAGTGGAGGACAGGGCAATGAGCAGTTCTTC.

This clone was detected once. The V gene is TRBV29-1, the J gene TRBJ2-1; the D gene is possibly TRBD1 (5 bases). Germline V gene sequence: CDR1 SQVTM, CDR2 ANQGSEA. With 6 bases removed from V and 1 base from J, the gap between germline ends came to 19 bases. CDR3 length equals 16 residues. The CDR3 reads CSVGGRQSGSYNEQFF. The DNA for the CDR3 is TGCAGCGTAGGTGGACGCCAGTCAGGGTCCTACAATGAGCAGTTCTTC.

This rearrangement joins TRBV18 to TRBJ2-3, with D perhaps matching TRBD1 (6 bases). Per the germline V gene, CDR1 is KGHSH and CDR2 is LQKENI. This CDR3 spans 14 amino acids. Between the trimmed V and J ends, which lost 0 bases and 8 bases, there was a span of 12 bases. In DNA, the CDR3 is TGTGCCAGCTCACCACCCACCAGGGGAATTACGCAGTATTTT. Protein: CASSPPTRGITQYF. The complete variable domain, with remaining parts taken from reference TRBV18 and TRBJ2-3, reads NAGVMQNPRHLVRRRGQEARLRCSPMKGHSHVYWYRQLPEEGLKFMVYLQKENIIDESGMPKERFSAEFPKEGPSILRIQQVVRGDSAAYFCASSPPTRGITQYFGPGTRLTVL.

CDR3 region: CASSLDVGGDEQFF. The CDR3 DNA reads as TGTGCCAGCAGCTTAGATGTGGGGGGGGACGAGCAGTTCTTC. The genes are TRBV11-2 and TRBJ2-1; 7 nucleotides agree with TRBD2. J lost 10 bases, V lost 0 bases, and 6 bases had no gene match. The CDR3 has 14 amino acids. Germline V lookup: CDR1 SGHAT, CDR2 FQNNGV.

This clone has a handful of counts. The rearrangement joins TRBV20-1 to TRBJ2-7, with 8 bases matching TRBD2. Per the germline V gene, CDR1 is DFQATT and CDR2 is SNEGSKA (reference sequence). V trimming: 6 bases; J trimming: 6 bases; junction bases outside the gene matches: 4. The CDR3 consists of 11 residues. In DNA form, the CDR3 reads TGCAGTGCCCCGGGAGGGACCGAGCAGTACTTC. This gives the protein CSAPGGTEQYF.

The CDR3 sequence: CAWNRDRGNTEAFF. In nucleotides, the CDR3 is TGTGCCTGGAATCGGGACAGGGGAAACACTGAAGCTTTCTTT. The V and J genes are TRBV30 and TRBJ1-1, with 10 bases matching TRBD1. The CDR3 has 14 amino acids. V dropped 4 bases and J dropped 2; count of bases not matched to a gene: 4. Germline-derived CDR1 and CDR2 are GTSNPN and SVGIG (reference sequence). The variable domain in full, completed from reference TRBV30 and TRBJ1-1, reads SQTIHQWPATLVQPVGSPLSLECTVEGTSNPNLYWYRQAAGRGLQLLFYSVGIGQISSEVPQNLSASRPQDRQFILSSKKLLLSDSGFYLCAWNRDRGNTEAFFGQGTRLTVV.

The CDR3 is CASSLSRSGQATGELFF. The CDR3 coding sequence is TGCGCCAGCAGCTTGAGTCGTAGCGGGCAGGCCACCGGGGAGCTGTTTTTT. The chain uses TRBV5-1 and TRBJ2-2; 7 bases line up with TRBD2. V trimming: 1 base; J trimming: 4 bases; junction bases outside the gene matches: 10. In germline, CDR1 is SGHRS, CDR2 YFSETQ. The CDR3 spans 17 residues.

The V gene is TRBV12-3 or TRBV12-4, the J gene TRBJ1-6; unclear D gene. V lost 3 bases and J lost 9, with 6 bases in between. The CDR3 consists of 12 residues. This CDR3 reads CASSFAGSPLHF. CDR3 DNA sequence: TGTGCCAGCAGTTTCGCAGGTTCACCCCTCCACTTT.

CDR3 in amino acids: CASSPGTGTYEQYF. The DNA of the CDR3 is TGTGCCAGCAGTCCCGGGACAGGGACCTACGAGCAGTACTTC. The V and J genes are TRBV11-2 and TRBJ2-7, with 9 bases identical to TRBD1. V shed 6 bases, J shed 2 bases, and the junction held 5 bases outside the gene matches. Germline CDR1 is SGHAT and CDR2 is FQNNGV. The CDR3 is 14 amino acids.

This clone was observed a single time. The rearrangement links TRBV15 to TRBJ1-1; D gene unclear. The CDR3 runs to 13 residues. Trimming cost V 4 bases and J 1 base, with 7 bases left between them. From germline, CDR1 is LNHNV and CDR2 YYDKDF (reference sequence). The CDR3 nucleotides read TGTGCCACCAGCACGTGGCAGAACACTGAAGCTTTCTTT. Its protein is CATSTWQNTEAFF.

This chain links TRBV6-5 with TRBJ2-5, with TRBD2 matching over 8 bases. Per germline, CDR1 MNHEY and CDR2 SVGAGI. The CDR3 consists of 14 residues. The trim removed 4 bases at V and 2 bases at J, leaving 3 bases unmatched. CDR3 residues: CASSSGGQQETQYF. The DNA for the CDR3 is TGTGCCAGCAGTTCGGGAGGGCAACAAGAGACCCAGTACTTC.